One and the same sample provided the 8 T cell receptor beta chains below, sequenced in a study of blood T cell repertoires in COVID-19. Assay: immunoSEQ multiplex PCR; the TCRdb copy retains only in-frame clones and omits some. Of 230,000 or so clones listed, approximately 83% are singletons. Sequenced: PBMCs or T cells enriched from blood (not recorded which). These receptors were taken from a man in his forties or fifties who had recovered from COVID-19.

In this sample, this clone turned up many times. Distinct nucleotide sequences in the sample also encode this CDR3. This chain links TRBV6-5 with TRBJ1-3; possible D gene TRBD1, 5 bases. Trimming took off 2 bases at V and 1 base at J, with 6 bases between the two ends. Germline V gene lookup returns CDR1 MNHEY and CDR2 SVGAGI. The CDR3 has 14 residues. The CDR3 bases are TGTGCCAGCAGTTACAGGGGTTCTGGAAACACCATATATTTT. It codes for CASSYRGSGNTIYF.

The chain joins TRBV28 to TRBJ2-7; TRBD1 agrees at 9 bases. Germline values: CDR1 MDHEN, CDR2 SYDVKM. The V gene end was trimmed by 6 bases and the J gene end by 5 bases; junction bases not matched to a gene: 11. CDR3 length: 15 residues. The CDR3 nucleotides are TGTGCCAGCAGGAAACCGGGACAGGGCAAAAACGAGCAGTACTTC. Protein sequence: CASRKPGQGKNEQYF.

V is TRBV19 and J is TRBJ1-2; TRBD1 aligns across 8 bases. This CDR3 region has 16 residues. V was pared by 2 bases and J by 6 bases, with 11 bases of the junction left unmatched. CDR1 and CDR2 from the germline V gene are LNHDA and SQIVND (reference sequence). As DNA, the CDR3 is TGTGCCAGTAGTATACCAAATGACAGGGGACAACATGGCTACACCTTC. Translated: CASSIPNDRGQHGYTF.

The chain couples TRBV6-1 to TRBJ1-4; D gene uncertain. CDR3 length: 18 residues. The V and J ends lost 4 bases and 5 bases respectively, with 23 bases between them. Looked up from germline, CDR1 is MNHNS and CDR2 is SASEGT. Here the CDR3 DNA reads TGTGCCAGCAGTGCCGTGGCAGGAGGCGCTCTCGGGAATGAAAAACTGTTTTTT. Its translation: CASSAVAGGALGNEKLFF.

This clone came up a few times. The chain couples TRBV5-1 to TRBJ2-7, with 13 bases matching TRBD2. With V trimmed by 4 bases and J by 4 bases, 2 bases remained unmatched. The CDR3 is 14 residues long. Germline V gene sequence: CDR1 SGHRS, CDR2 YFSETQ. CDR3 protein: CASSRLAGGYEQYF. CDR3 DNA: TGCGCCAGCAGCCGACTAGCGGGGGGTTACGAGCAGTACTTC.

This chain joins TRBV5-5 and TRBJ1-5; 9 bases fit TRBD1. The CDR3 loop spans 16 amino acids. J lost 7 bases, V lost 4 bases, and 12 bases had no gene match. Germline CDR1 reads SGHKS; CDR2 reads YYEKEE (reference sequence). The CDR3 sequence is CASSPEGGQGWQPQHF. The CDR3 DNA is TGTGCCAGCAGCCCCGAAGGTGGACAGGGGTGGCAGCCCCAGCATTTT.

In its sample, this clone was seen a few times. The CDR3 region has the DNA TGTGCCAGCAGCTTGACAGGGGGCCTCACCTACGAGCAGTACTTC. It translates to CASSLTGGLTYEQYF. The rearrangement uses TRBV11-2 and TRBJ2-7; 10 bases align to TRBD1. V lost 3 bases to trimming and J lost 2 bases; unmatched junction nucleotides: 4. The CDR3 spans 15 residues. Germline CDR1 reads SGHAT; CDR2 reads FQNNGV.

This rearrangement joins TRBV6-5 to TRBJ2-3; the D gene is possibly TRBD2 (6 bases). The CDR3 totals 16 residues. V was cut by 1 base and J by 2 bases, with 13 bases left in between. CDR1 is MNHEY and CDR2 is SVGAGI in the germline V gene. For the CDR3, the DNA is TGTGCCAGCAGTTACTTGGGATCGGGGGACACAGATACGCAGTATTTT. This sequence encodes CASSYLGSGDTDTQYF.